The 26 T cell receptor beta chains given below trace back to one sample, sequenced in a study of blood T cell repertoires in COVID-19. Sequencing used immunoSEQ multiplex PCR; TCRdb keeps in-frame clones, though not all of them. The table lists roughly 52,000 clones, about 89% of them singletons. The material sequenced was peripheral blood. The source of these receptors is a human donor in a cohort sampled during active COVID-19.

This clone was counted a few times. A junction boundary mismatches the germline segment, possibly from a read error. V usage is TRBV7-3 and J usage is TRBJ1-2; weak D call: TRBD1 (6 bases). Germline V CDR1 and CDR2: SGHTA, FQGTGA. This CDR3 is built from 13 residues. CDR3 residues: CASSLTSGEGYTF. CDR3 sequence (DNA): TGTGCCAGCAGCCTAACCTCAGGGGAGGGCTACACCTTC. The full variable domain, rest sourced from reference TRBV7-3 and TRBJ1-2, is GAGVSQTPSNKVTEKGKYVELRCDPISGHTALYWYRQSLGQGPEFLIYFQGTGAADDSGLPNDRFFAVRPEGSVSTLKIQRTERGDSAVYLCASSLTSGEGYTFGSGTRLTVV.

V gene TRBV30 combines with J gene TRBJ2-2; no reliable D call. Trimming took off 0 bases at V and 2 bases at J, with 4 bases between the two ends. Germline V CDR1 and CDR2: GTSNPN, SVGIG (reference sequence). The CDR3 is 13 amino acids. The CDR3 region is CAWSVLNTGELFF. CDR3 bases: TGTGCCTGGAGTGTACTTAACACCGGGGAGCTGTTTTTT.

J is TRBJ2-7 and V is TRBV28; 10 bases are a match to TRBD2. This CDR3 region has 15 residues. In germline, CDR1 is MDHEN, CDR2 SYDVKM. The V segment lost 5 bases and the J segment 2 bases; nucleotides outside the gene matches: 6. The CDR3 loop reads CASSHPSGGAYEQYF. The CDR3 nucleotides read TGTGCCAGCAGTCACCCCAGCGGGGGGGCCTACGAGCAGTACTTC.

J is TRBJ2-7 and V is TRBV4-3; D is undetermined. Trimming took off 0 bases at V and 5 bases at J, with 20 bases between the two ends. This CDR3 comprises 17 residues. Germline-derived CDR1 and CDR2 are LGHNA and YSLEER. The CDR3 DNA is TGCGCCAGCAGCCAAGATTTCCCCCGGCCCGGAGTCCACGAGCAGTACTTC. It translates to CASSQDFPRPGVHEQYF.

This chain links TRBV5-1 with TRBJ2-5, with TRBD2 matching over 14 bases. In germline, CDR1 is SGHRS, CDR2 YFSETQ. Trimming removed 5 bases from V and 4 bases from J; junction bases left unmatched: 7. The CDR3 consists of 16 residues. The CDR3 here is CASSARGLAGVETQYF. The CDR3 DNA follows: TGCGCCAGCAGTGCGCGGGGACTAGCGGGGGTAGAGACCCAGTACTTC. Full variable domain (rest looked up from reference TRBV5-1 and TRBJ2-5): KAGVTQTPRYLIKTRGQQVTLSCSPISGHRSVSWYQQTPGQGLQFLFEYFSETQRNKGNFPGRFSGRQFSNSRSEMNVSTLELGDSALYLCASSARGLAGVETQYFGPGTRLLVL.

For the CDR3, the DNA is TGTGCCAGCAGCCCCGGACAGGGCAGCACCGGGGAGCTGTTTTTT. It codes for CASSPGQGSTGELFF. The chain uses TRBV4-2 and TRBJ2-2, with 8 nucleotides matching TRBD1. The CDR3 has 15 amino acids. The V gene's germline CDR1 is LGHNA and CDR2 YNFKEQ. The junction had 5 bases not matched to a gene; V was cut back by 4 bases and J by 4 bases.

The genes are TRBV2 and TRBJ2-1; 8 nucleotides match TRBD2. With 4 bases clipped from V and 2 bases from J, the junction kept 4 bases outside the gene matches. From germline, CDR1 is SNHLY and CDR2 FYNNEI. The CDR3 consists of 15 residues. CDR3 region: CASSVDSGAYNEQFF. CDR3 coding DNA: TGTGCCAGCAGTGTTGATAGCGGGGCCTACAATGAGCAGTTCTTC.

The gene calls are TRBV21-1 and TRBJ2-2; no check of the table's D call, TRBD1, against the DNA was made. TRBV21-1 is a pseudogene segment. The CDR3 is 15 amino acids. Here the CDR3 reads CASRTLGTDGRGAVF. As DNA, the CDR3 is TGTGCCAGCAGAACCCTTGGGACAGATGGCCGGGGAGCTGTTTTT.

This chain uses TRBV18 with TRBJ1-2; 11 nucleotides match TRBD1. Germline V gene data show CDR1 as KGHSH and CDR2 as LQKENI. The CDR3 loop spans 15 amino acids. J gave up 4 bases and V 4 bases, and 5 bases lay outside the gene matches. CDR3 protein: CASSRGQGASYGYTF. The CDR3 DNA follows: TGTGCCAGCTCACGCGGACAGGGGGCATCCTATGGCTACACCTTC.

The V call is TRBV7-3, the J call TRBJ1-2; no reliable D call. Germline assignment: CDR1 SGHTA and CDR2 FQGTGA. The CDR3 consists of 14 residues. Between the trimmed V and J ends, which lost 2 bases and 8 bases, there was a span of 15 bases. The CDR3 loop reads CASSLDKMGGGYTF. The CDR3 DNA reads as TGTGCCAGCAGCTTAGATAAAATGGGCGGGGGCTACACCTTC.

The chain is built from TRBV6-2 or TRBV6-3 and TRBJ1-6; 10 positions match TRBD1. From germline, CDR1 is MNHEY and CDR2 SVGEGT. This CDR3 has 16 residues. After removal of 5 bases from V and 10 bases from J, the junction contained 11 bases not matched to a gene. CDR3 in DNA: TGTGCCAGCAGTCAAAGGCGACAGGGGGCATGGTCACCCCTCCACTTT. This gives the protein CASSQRRQGAWSPLHF.

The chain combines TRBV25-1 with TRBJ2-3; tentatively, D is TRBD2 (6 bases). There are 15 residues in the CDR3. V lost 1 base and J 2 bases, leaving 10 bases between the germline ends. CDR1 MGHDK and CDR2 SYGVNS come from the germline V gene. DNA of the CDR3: TGTGCCAGCAGTGAATCGGGACTTCTCACAGATACGCAGTATTTT. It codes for CASSESGLLTDTQYF. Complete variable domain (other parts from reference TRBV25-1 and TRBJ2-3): EADIYQTPRYLVIGTGKKITLECSQTMGHDKMYWYQQDPGMELHLIHYSYGVNSTEKGDLSSESTVSRIRTEHFPLTLESARPSHTSQYLCASSESGLLTDTQYFGPGTRLTVL.

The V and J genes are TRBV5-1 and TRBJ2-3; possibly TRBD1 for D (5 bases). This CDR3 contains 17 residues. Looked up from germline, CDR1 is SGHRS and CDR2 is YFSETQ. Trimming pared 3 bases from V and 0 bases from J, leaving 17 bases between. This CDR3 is CASSYLGAAVSTDTQYF. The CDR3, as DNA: TGCGCCAGCAGCTACTTAGGGGCGGCAGTCAGCACAGATACGCAGTATTTT.

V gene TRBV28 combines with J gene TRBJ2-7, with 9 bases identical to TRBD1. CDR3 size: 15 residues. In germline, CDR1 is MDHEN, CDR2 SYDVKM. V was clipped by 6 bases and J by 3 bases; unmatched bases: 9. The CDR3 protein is CASSQRTGDVYEQYF. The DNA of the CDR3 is TGTGCCAGCAGCCAGCGGACAGGGGACGTCTACGAGCAGTACTTC.

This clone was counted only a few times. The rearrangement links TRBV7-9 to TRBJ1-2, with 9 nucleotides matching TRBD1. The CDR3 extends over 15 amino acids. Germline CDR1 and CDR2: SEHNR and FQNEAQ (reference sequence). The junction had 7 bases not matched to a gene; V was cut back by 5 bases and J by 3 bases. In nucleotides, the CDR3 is TGTGCCAGCAGCCCCCGCCGACAGGGGGACTATGGCTACACCTTC. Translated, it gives CASSPRRQGDYGYTF. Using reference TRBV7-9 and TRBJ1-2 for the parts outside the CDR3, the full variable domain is DTGVSQNPRHKITKRGQNVTFRCDPISEHNRLYWYRQTLGQGPEFLTYFQNEAQLEKSRLLSDRFSAERPKGSFSTLEIQRTEQGDSAMYLCASSPRRQGDYGYTFGSGTRLTVV.

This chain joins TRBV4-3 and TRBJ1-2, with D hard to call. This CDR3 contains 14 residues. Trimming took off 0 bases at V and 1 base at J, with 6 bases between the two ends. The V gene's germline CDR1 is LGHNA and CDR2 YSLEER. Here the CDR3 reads CASSQDTGNYGYTF. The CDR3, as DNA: TGCGCCAGCAGCCAAGATACCGGTAACTATGGCTACACCTTC.

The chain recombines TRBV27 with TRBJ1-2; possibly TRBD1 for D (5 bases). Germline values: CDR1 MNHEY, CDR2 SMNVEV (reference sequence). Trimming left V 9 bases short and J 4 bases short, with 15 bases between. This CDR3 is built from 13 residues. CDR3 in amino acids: CARSRGFSYGYTF. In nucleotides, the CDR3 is TGTGCCAGAAGTAGGGGATTTAGCTATGGCTACACCTTC.

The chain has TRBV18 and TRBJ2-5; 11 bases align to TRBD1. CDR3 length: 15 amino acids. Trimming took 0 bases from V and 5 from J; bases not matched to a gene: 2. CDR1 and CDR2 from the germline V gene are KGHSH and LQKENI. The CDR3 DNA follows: TGTGCCAGCTCACCACCCGGGACAGGGGGTGAGACCCAGTACTTC. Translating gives CASSPPGTGGETQYF.

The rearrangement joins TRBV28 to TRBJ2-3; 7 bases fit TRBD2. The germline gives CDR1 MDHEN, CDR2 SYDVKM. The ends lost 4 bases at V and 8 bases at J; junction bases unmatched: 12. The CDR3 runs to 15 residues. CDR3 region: CASSSRTRARGTQYF. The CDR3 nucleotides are TGTGCCAGCAGTTCTAGGACTAGGGCGCGCGGTACGCAGTATTTT.

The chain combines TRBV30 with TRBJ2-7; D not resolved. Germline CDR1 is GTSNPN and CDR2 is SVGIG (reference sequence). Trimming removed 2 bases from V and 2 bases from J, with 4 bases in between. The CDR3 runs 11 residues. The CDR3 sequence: CAWSRAYEQYF. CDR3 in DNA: TGTGCCTGGAGTCGAGCCTACGAGCAGTACTTC.

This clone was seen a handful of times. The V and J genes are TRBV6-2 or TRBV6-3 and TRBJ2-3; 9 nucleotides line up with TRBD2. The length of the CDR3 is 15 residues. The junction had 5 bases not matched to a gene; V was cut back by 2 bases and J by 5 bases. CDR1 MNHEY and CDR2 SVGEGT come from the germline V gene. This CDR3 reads CASSYGRGGLDTQYF. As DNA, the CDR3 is TGTGCCAGCAGTTACGGGCGGGGGGGTCTAGATACGCAGTATTTT.

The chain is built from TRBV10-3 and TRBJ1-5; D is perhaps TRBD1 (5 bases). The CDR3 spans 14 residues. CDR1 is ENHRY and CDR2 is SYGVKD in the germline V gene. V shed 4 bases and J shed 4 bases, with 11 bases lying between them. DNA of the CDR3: TGTGCCATCAGTGCAGAGGACATTAATCAGCCCCAGCATTTT. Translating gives CAISAEDINQPQHF.

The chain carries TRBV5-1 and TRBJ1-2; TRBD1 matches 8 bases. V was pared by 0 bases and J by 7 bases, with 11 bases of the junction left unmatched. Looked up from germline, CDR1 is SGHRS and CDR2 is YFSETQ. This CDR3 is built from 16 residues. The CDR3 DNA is TGCGCCAGCAGCTTGGAGCCTGACAGGGGAAATGGTGGCTACACCTTC. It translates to CASSLEPDRGNGGYTF.

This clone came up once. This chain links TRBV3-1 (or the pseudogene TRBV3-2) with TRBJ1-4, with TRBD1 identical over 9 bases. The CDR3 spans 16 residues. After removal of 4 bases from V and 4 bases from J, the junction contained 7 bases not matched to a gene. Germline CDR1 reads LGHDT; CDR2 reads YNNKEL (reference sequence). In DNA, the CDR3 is TGTGCCAGCAGCCCTCCGGGACAGGGAATTAATGAAAAACTGTTTTTT. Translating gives CASSPPGQGINEKLFF.

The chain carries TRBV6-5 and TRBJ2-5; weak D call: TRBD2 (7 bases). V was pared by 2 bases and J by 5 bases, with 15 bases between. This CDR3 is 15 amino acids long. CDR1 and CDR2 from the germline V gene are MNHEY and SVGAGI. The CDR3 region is CASSYRGGAGETQYF. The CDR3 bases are TGTGCCAGCAGTTACCGAGGGGGGGCCGGGGAGACCCAGTACTTC.

The CDR3 bases are TGTGCCAGCAGCCCGAGACGGGCCAGTTTGGGGGGTGGCTACACCTTC. It codes for CASSPRRASLGGGYTF. This rearrangement joins TRBV11-2 to TRBJ1-2, with TRBD1 as a possible D gene (5 bases). Trimming pared 5 bases from V and 7 bases from J, leaving 23 bases between. Germline V CDR1 and CDR2: SGHAT, FQNNGV. The CDR3 has 16 residues.